A selection of T cell receptor beta chains follows, all from one sample in a study of CXCR3-negative and CXCR3-positive naive CD8 T cells. TCRdb reanalyzed the 5' RACE reads, giving one entry per CDR3 protein sequence and no DNA. The record lists about 57,000 distinct CDR3 sequences, of which the ten most abundant hold 23%. The sequenced sample was memory CD8+ T cells from blood. The receptors shown here come from a human donor in good health. Some clones in this sample may be carry-over from other donors' samples. CDR3s include the opening cysteine and the closing phenylalanine or tryptophan. The size field is filled for only some rows; it gives once, few, many or a size class.

V	J	size	CDR3
TRBV29-1	TRBJ2-3	-	CSVDSGYSTDTQYF
TRBV20-1	TRBJ1-1	-	CSAAKEVTEAFF
TRBV9	TRBJ2-2	-	CASSEGLDTGELFF
TRBV6-5	TRBJ2-1	-	CASSSSGGDFNEQFF
TRBV20-1	TRBJ2-2	-	CSIPGETPGELFF
TRBV25-1	TRBJ2-7	-	CASSIADTSYEQYF
TRBV5-1	TRBJ2-7	-	CASSLMTGGRNEQYF
TRBV7-2	TRBJ1-5	-	CASSPRQGGYMDQPQHF
TRBV15	TRBJ2-7	-	CATGSGTGGYEQYF
TRBV2	TRBJ1-2	-	CASSLSERGLGYTF
TRBV4-1	TRBJ2-1	-	CASSQDPGVSDEQFF
TRBV28	TRBJ2-3	-	CASSLWGGGTGVPTPTDTQYF
TRBV7-2	TRBJ1-2	-	CASSPDRGTGYTF
TRBV20-1	TRBJ1-5	-	CSAVGQGINQPQHF
TRBV5-1	TRBJ2-1	-	CASSSADDYRPIF
TRBV2	TRBJ1-1	-	CASSPLMNTEAFF
TRBV6-1	TRBJ2-7	-	CASSERMDTYEQYF
TRBV7-8	TRBJ1-6	-	CATWTGGNSPLHF
TRBV7-6	TRBJ1-5	-	CASSFGPNSNQPQHF
TRBV5-5	TRBJ2-1	-	CASSLRPGAEGNEQFF
TRBV29-1	TRBJ2-1	-	CSVHEPGLAGAYGNEQFF
TRBV10-3	TRBJ2-3	-	CAISEGRGTDTQYF
TRBV30	TRBJ2-7	-	CAWRLYYEQYF
TRBV5-1	TRBJ1-3	-	CASSAGSSGNTIYF
TRBV12-3/TRBV12-4	TRBJ2-1	-	CASSLGPGLASNEQFF
TRBV29-1	TRBJ2-1	-	CSVVPAGYNEQFF
TRBV12-3/TRBV12-4	TRBJ1-1	-	CASSPLAGVRTEAFF
TRBV29-1	TRBJ1-1	-	CSVLPGTISTQNTEAFF
TRBV2	TRBJ2-2	-	CASSEGPRLVSGELFF
TRBV6-4	TRBJ2-5	-	CASSDGPGGQETQYF
TRBV27	TRBJ1-6	-	CASSLGNSPLHF
TRBV14	TRBJ1-2	-	CASSQVEGAGYTF
TRBV12-3/TRBV12-4	TRBJ2-3	-	CASRPRDRGITDTQYF
TRBV14	TRBJ1-1	-	CASSQEVGYTEAFF
TRBV6-6	TRBJ2-3	-	CASSEQGADTQYF
TRBV5-1	TRBJ1-5	-	CASSLASNQPQHF
TRBV5-4	TRBJ2-1	-	CASSLGGEQFF
TRBV7-3	TRBJ1-1	-	CASSQTGSNTEAFF
TRBV7-8	TRBJ2-3	-	CASSLVNGDTQYF
TRBV29-1	TRBJ1-1	-	CSVEGIGEAFF
TRBV29-1	TRBJ2-1	-	CSVGRYNEQFF
TRBV28	TRBJ1-1	-	CASRSLGQGIGSTEAFF
TRBV6-6	TRBJ1-2	medium-sized	CASSPNPDRVYGYTF
TRBV20-1	TRBJ2-7	-	CSAVDRVLYEQYF
TRBV7-2	TRBJ2-7	-	CASSSTVDSYEQYF
TRBV6-2/TRBV6-3	TRBJ2-7	-	CASSYTYEGNYEQYF
TRBV10-3	TRBJ1-1	-	CAITMGGSATEAFF
TRBV29-1	TRBJ2-1	-	CSALRTGSNEQFF
TRBV12-3/TRBV12-4	TRBJ2-1	-	CASTPGGNEQFF
TRBV20-1	TRBJ2-3	-	CSAWDFLRTDTQYF
TRBV28	TRBJ2-7	-	CASTKPGHQESYEQYF
TRBV28	TRBJ2-1	-	CASANRGYNEQFF
TRBV12-3/TRBV12-4	TRBJ1-1	-	CASSNPGDEAFF
TRBV7-2	TRBJ2-7	-	CASSLATGQVVYEQYF
TRBV6-5	TRBJ2-1	-	CASRYKDRASQNRTYNEQFF
TRBV12-3/TRBV12-4	TRBJ1-1	-	CASSFSASETQAFF
TRBV29-1	TRBJ2-1	-	CSLDRGQDEQFF